This T cell receptor beta chain was identified during a study of long-term antiretroviral therapy in people with HIV. As to this clone: Its matching antigen is unknown.

It was version v3.0 of the immunoSEQ assay that was run at survey level. TCRdb's copy holds only in-frame clones and misses some; the assay was immunoSEQ multiplex PCR. The sample shows 25,000 or so clones, around four fifths of them seen only once. V lost 7 bases and J lost 1, with 1 base in between. Germline V CDR1 and CDR2: MNHNS, SASEGT. The CDR3 loop spans 10 amino acids. Findings and limits, study-wide: Clonotypes expanded prior to ART showed repertoire dominance at all sampled time points.

V and J are TRBV6-1 and TRBJ2-5; no reliable D call. This receptor was identified in a man aged 18 to 30 with HIV. The source was unsorted PBMCs, collected 0.8 years before starting antiretroviral therapy. CDR3 in amino acids: CASTQETQYF. The CDR3 DNA reads as TGTGCCAGCACCCAAGAGACCCAGTACTTC.